The sample holds many counts of the clone carrying this T cell receptor beta chain. CDR1 and CDR2 from the germline V gene are MGHRA and YSYEKL. Trimming removed 5 bases at V and 5 bases at J, with 18 bases between. This CDR3 has 16 residues. Original processing notes: By means of reference gene primer amplification, nucleated cell counts were estimated. Repertoires were generated with immunoSEQ multiplex PCR, while TCRdb's copy carries only in-frame clones and drops some. That table gives V, J and clone size, and the DNA gave D and trimming. The sample lists 200,000 or so clones, under 90% occurring once. The sample comes from a study of blood T cell repertoires in COVID-19. Background on the study: Whether acute or convalescent, the COVID-19 samples came from the United States, Italy and Spain. The cDNA or gDNA used as material had been derived from T cells, B-cell-depleted T cells, or PBMCs.

The receptor was isolated from a man between 50 and 59 years old with acute or convalescent COVID-19. The sequenced sample was peripheral blood. The chain couples TRBV4-1 to TRBJ2-2; D is possibly TRBD2 (6 bases). The CDR3 spells CASSARDSPGTGELFF. The CDR3 nucleotides read TGCGCCAGCAGCGCCCGGGACTCCCCCGGGACCGGGGAGCTGTTTTTT.